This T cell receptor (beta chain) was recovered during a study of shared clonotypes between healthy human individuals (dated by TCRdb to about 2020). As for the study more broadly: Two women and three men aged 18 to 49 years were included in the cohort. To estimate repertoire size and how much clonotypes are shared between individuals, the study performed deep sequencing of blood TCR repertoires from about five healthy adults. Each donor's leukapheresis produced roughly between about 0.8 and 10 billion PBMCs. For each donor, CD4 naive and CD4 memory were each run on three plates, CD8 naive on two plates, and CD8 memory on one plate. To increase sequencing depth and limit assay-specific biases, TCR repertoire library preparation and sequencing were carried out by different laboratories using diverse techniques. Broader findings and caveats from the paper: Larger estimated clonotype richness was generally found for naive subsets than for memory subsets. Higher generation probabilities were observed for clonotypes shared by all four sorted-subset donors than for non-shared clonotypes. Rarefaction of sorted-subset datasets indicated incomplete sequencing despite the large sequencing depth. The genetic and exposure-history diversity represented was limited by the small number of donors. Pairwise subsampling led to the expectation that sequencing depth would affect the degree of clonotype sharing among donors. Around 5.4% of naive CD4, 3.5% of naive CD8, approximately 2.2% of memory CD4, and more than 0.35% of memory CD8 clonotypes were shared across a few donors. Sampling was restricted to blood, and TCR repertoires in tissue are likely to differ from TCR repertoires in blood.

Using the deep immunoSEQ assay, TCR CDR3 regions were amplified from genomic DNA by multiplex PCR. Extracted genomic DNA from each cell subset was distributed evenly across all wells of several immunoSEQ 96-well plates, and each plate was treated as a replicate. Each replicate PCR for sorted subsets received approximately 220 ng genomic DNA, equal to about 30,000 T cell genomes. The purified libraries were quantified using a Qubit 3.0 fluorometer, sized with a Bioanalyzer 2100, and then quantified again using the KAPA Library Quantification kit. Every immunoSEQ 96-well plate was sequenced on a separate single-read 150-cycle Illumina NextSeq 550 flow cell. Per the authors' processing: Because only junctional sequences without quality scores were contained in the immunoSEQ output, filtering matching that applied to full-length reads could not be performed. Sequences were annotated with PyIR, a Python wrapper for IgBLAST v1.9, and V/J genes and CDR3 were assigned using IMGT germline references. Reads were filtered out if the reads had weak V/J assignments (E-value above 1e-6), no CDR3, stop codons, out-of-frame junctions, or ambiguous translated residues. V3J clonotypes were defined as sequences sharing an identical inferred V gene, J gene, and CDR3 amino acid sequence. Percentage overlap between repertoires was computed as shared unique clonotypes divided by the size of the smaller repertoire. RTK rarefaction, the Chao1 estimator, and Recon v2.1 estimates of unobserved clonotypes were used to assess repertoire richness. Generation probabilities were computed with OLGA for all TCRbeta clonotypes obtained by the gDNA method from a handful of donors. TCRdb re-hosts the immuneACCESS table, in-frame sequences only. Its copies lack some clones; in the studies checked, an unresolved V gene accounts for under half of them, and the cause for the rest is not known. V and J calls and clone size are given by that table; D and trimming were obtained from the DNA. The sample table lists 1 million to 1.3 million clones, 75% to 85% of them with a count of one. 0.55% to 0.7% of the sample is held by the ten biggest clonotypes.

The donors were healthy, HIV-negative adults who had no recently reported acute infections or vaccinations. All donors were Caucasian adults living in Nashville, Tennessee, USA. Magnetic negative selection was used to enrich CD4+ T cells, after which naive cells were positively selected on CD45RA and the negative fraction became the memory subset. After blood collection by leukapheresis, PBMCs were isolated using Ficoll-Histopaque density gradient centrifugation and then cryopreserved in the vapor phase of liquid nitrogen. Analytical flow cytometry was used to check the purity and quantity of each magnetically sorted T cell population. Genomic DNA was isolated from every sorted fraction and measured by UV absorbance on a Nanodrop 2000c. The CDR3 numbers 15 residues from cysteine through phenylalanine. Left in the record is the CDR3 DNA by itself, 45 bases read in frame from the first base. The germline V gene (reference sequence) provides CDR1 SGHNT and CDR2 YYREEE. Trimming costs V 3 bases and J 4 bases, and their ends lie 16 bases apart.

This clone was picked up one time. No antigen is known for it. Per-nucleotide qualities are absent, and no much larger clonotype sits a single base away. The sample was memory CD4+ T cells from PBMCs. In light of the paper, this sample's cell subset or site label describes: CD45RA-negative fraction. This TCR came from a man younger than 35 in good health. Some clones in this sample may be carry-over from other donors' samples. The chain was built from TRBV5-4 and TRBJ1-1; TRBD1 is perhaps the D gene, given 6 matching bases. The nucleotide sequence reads TGTGCCAGCAGCTCGAACAGGGCTAAAGGCACTGAAGCTTTCTTT. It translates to CASSSNRAKGTEAFF.